This T cell receptor beta chain was sequenced in a study of T cell responses to AZD1222 COVID-19 vaccine. Germline values: CDR1 MNHEY, CDR2 SMNVEV (reference sequence). This CDR3 has 17 residues. Trimming cost V 6 bases and J 0 bases, with 18 bases left between them. Only in-frame clones appear in the TCRdb table, and some are missing; sequencing was by immunoSEQ multiplex PCR. The sample has some 79,000 clones, roughly 88% seen once. This clonotype was sampled from an adult who received the AZD1222 COVID-19 vaccine. The chain carries TRBV27 and TRBJ1-3, with D hard to call. This material consisted of peripheral blood, taken 28 days after the second AZD1222 dose. The CDR3 is CASSPSSGPLSGNTIYF. The CDR3 DNA reads as TGTGCCAGCAGCCCCAGTTCCGGACCGCTCTCTGGAAACACCATATATTTT.